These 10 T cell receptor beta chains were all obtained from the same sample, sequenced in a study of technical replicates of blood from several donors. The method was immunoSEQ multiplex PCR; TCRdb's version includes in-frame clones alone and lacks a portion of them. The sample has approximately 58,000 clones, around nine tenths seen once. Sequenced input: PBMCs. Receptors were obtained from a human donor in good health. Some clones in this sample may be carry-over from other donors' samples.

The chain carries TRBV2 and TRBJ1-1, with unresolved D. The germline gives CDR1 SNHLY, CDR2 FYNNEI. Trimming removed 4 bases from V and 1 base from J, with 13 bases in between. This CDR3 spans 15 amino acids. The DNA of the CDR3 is TGTGCCAGCAGTGGCAATACGGTCCGGAACACTGAAGCTTTCTTT. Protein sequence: CASSGNTVRNTEAFF.

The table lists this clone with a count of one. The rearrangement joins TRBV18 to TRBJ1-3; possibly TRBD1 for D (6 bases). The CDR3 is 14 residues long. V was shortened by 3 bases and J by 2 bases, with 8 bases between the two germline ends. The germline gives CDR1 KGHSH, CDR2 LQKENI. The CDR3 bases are TGTGCCAGCTCACCCTCAGGGGCTGGAAACACCATATATTTT. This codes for CASSPSGAGNTIYF.

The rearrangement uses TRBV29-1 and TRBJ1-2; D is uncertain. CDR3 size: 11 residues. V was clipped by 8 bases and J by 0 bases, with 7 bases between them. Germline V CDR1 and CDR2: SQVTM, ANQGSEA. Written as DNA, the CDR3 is TGCAGCTTCACAGCTAACTATGGCTACACCTTC. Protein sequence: CSFTANYGYTF.

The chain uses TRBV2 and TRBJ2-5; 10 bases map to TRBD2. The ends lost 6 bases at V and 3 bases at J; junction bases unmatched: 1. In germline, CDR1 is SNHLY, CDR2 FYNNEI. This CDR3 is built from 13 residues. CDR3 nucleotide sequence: TGTGCCAGCAGACTAGCGGGGAAAGAGACCCAGTACTTC. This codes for CASRLAGKETQYF.

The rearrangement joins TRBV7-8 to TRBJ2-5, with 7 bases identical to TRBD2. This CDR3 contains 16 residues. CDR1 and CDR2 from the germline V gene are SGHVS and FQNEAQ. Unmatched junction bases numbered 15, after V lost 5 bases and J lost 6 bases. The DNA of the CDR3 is TGTGCCAGCAGCAACCCCGTCGGGCGGGAGTGGAAGACCCAGTACTTC. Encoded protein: CASSNPVGREWKTQYF.

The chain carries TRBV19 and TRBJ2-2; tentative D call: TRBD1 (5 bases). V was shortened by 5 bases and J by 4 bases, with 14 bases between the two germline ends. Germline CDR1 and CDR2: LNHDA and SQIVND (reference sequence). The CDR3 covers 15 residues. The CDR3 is CASSQGELGTGELFF. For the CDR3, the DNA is TGTGCCAGTAGTCAGGGCGAATTGGGCACCGGGGAGCTGTTTTTT.

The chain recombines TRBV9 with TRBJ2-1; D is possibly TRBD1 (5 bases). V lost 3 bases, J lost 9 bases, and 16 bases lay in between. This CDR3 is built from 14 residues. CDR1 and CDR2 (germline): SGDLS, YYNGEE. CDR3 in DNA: TGTGCCAGCAGCGGTGGGGCAGGGTATAGTGAGCAGTTCTTC. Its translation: CASSGGAGYSEQFF. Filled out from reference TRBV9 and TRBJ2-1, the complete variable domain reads DSGVTQTPKHLITATGQRVTLRCSPRSGDLSVYWYQQSLDQGLQFLIQYYNGEERAKGNILERFSAQQFPDLHSELNLSSLELGDSALYFCASSGGAGYSEQFFGPGTRLTVL.

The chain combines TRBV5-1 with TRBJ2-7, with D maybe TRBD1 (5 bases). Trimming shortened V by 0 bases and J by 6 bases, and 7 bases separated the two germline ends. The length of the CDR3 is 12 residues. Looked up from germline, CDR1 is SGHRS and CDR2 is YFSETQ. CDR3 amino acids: CASSLEGAEQYF. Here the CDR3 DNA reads TGCGCCAGCAGCTTGGAAGGGGCCGAGCAGTACTTC.

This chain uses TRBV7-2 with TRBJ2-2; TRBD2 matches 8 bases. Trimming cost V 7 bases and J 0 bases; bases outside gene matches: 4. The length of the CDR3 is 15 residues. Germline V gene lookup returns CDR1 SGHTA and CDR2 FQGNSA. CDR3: CASTVGLANTGELFF. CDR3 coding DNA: TGTGCCAGCACCGTGGGACTAGCGAACACCGGGGAGCTGTTTTTT.

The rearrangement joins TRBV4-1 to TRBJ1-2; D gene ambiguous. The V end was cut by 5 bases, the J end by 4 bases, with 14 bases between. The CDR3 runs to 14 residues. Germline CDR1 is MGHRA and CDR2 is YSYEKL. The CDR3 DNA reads TGCGCCAGCAGCACACCGACACTTATCTATGGCTACACCTTC. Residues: CASSTPTLIYGYTF.